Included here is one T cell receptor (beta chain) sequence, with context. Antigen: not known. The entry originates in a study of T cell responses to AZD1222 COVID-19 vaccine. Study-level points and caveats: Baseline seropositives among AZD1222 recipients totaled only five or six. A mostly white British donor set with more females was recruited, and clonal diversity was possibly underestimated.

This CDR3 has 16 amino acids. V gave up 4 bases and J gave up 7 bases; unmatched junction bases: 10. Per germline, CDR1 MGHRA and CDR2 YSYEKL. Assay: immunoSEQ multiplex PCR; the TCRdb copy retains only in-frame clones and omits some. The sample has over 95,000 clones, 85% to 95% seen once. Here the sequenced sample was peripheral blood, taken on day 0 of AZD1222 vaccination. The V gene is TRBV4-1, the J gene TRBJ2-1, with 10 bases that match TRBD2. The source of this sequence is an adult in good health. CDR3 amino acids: CASSLPAGGPLNEQFF. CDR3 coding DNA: TGCGCCAGCAGCCTTCCAGCGGGGGGGCCGTTGAATGAGCAGTTCTTC.